This TCR beta chain came from a study of T cell changes during pregnancy in multiple sclerosis. V gave up 3 bases and J gave up 5 bases, with 13 bases separating them. The germline V gene has CDR1 LNHDA and CDR2 SQIVND (reference sequence). The CDR3 sequence is 14 residues long. Sequencing used immunoSEQ multiplex PCR; TCRdb keeps in-frame clones, though not all of them. Of some 54,000 clones detected, 94% appear once; the ten largest clones hold about 3%. This specimen consisted of CD8+ T cells from peripheral blood mononuclear cells, obtained in the third trimester of pregnancy. The chain is built from TRBV19 and TRBJ1-2, with D possibly TRBD1 on 6 matching bases. The TCR comes from a female donor with multiple sclerosis, enrolled in a pregnancy study. CDR3 residues: CASSIGGAPYGYTF. The CDR3 coding sequence is TGTGCCAGTAGTATCGGGGGGGCGCCTTATGGCTACACCTTC.